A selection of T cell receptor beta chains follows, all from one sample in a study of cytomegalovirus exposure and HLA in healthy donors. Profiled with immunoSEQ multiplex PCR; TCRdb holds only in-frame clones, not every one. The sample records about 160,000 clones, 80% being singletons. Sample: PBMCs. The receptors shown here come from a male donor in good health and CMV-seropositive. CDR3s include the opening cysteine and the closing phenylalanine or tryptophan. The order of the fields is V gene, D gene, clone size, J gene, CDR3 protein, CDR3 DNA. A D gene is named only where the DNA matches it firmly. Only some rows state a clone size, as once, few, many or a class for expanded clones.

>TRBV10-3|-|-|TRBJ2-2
CAISESESGSGELFF
TGTGCCATCAGTGAGTCAGAGTCGGGGTCCGGGGAGCTGTTTTTT
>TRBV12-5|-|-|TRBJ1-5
CASGLPRWPQHF
TGTGCTAGTGGTTTGCCTAGGTGGCCCCAGCATTTT
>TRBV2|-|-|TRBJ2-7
CASSGTTLLEQYF
TGTGCCAGCTCTGGCACTACCCTGCTCGAGCAGTACTTC
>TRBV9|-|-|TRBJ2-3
CASSVVLSTDTQYF
TGTGCCAGCAGCGTAGTACTGTCCACAGATACGCAGTATTTT
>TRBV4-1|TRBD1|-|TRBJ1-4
CASSHLWDRGVATNEKLFF
TGCGCCAGCAGCCACTTATGGGACAGGGGGGTGGCAACTAATGAAAAACTGTTTTTT
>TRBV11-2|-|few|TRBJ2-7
CASSFAGTPTYEQYF
TGTGCCAGCAGCTTCGCCGGGACTCCTACCTACGAGCAGTACTTC
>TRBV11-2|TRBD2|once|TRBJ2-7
CASSLAGTRTYEQYF
TGTGCCAGCAGCCTCGCCGGGACTAGGACCTACGAGCAGTACTTC
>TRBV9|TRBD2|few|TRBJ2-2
CASSVGGGTGELFF
TGTGCCAGCAGCGTAGGGGGGGGGACCGGGGAGCTGTTTTTT
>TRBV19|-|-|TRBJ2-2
CASKGTGETGELFF
TGTGCCAGTAAAGGCACGGGAGAGACCGGGGAGCTGTTTTTT
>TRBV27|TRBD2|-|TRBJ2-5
CASSLTSGPQETQYF
TGTGCCAGCAGTTTGACTAGCGGGCCCCAAGAGACCCAGTACTTC
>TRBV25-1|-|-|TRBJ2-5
CASSESGFEETQYF
TGTGCCAGCAGTGAATCAGGGTTTGAAGAGACCCAGTACTTC
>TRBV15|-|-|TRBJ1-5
CATSRDDSDQPQHF
TGTGCCACCAGCAGAGACGACAGCGATCAGCCCCAGCATTTT
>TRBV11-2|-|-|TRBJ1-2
CASSFDRRGDYGYTF
TGTGCCAGCAGCTTCGACAGGCGGGGGGACTATGGCTACACCTTC
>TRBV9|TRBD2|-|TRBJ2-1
CASSVASGVVNEQFF
TGTGCCAGCAGCGTCGCTAGCGGGGTCGTCAATGAGCAGTTCTTC
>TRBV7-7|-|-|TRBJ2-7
CASSLAASSYEQYF
TGTGCTAGCAGCTTAGCGGCTAGTTCCTACGAGCAGTACTTC
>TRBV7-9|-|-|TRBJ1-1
CASSFTGNTEAFF
TGTGCCAGCAGCTTCACCGGGAACACTGAAGCTTTCTTT
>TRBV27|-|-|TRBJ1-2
CASSFKAIGGRATLF
TGTGCCAGCAGTTTCAAGGCCATTGGGGGCCGTGCAACTCTCTTC
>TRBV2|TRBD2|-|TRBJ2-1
CASTGGTYNEQFF
TGTGCCAGCACGGGGGGAACCTACAATGAGCAGTTCTTC
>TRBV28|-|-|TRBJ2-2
CASRRLSTGELFF
TGTGCCAGCAGAAGACTATCCACCGGGGAGCTGTTTTTT
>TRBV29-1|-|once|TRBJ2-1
CSGCTPAENNEQFF
TGCAGCGGGTGCACCCCCGCTGAGAACAATGAGCAGTTCTTC
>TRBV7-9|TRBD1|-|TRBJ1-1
CASSLVVPGGRNTEAFF
TGTGCCAGCAGCTTAGTCGTCCCAGGGGGCAGGAACACTGAAGCTTTCTTT
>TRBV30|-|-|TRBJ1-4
CAWSGQFEKLFF
TGTGCCTGGAGTGGACAGTTTGAAAAACTGTTTTTT
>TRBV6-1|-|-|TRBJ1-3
CASTPTGSGNTIYF
TGTGCCAGCACTCCGACAGGCTCTGGAAACACCATATATTTT
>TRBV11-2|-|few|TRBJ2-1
CASSLEEGLYLYNEQFF
TGTGCCAGCAGCTTAGAGGAGGGGCTATACCTTTACAATGAGCAGTTCTTC
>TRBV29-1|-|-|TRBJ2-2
CSAPRGTGELFF
TGCAGCGCTCCCCGCGGGACCGGGGAGCTGTTTTTT
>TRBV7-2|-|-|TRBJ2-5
CASSPGQGRVETQYF
TGTGCCAGCAGCCCCGGGCAGGGTCGGGTTGAGACCCAGTACTTC
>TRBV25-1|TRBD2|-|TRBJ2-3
CASSETGGWADTQYF
TGTGCCAGCAGTGAGACGGGAGGGTGGGCTGATACGCAGTATTTT
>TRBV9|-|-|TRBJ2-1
CASSVVSGNYNEQFF
TGTGCCAGCAGCGTAGTTAGCGGTAACTACAATGAGCAGTTCTTC
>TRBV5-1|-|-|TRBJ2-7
CASSLGVDSTYEQYF
TGCGCCAGCAGCTTAGGAGTGGACTCGACGTACGAGCAGTACTTC
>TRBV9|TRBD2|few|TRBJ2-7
CASSVSAGRAYEQYF
TGTGCCAGCAGCGTATCAGCGGGGCGGGCCTACGAGCAGTACTTC
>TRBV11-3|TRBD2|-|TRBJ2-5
CASSPGTSVQETQYF
TGTGCCAGCAGCCCTGGGACTAGCGTTCAAGAGACCCAGTACTTC
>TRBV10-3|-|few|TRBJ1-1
CAISGQNTEAFF
TGTGCCATCAGTGGACAGAACACTGAAGCTTTCTTT
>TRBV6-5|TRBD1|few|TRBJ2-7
CASSPRTGGHEQYF
TGTGCCAGCAGTCCTCGGACAGGTGGCCACGAGCAGTACTTC
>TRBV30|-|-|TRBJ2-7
CAWSGGRVAPYEQYF
TGTGCCTGGAGTGGAGGCAGGGTGGCCCCCTACGAGCAGTACTTC
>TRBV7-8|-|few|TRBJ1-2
CASSLIGREDDGYTF
TGTGCCAGCAGCTTAATCGGCAGGGAGGATGATGGCTACACCTTC
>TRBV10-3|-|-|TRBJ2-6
CAISESLSGANVLTF
TGTGCCATCAGTGAGTCGTTATCTGGGGCCAACGTCCTGACTTTC
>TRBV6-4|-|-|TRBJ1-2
CASGTGVGTEGYTF
TGTGCCAGCGGAACGGGGGTAGGGACTGAGGGCTACACCTTC
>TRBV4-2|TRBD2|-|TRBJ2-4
CASSQVLAGAKNIQYF
TGTGCCAGCAGCCAGGTCCTAGCGGGAGCCAAAAACATTCAGTACTTC
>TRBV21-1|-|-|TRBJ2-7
CASSNRGRSHSYEQYF
TGTGCCAGCAGCAACCGAGGGCGATCCCACTCCTACGAGCAGTACTTC
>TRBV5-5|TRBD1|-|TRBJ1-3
CASSKGTALGNTIYF
TGTGCCAGCAGTAAGGGGACAGCTCTTGGAAACACCATATATTTT
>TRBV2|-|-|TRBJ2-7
CASSEVEGSYEQYF
TGTGCCAGCAGTGAAGTGGAGGGTTCCTACGAGCAGTACTTC
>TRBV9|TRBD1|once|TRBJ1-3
CASSWTGKYSGNTIYF
TGTGCCAGCAGCTGGACAGGGAAATACTCTGGAAACACCATATATTTT